This T cell receptor (beta chain) is drawn from a study of a mutant IDH1 vaccine in newly diagnosed glioma. Background on the study: The patients received vaccinations eight times, in weeks 1, 3, 5, 7, 11, 15, 19 and 23. Investigators started vaccination 4-6 weeks after radiotherapy alone, or with temozolomide cycles.

Study results and limitations: No link was apparently found between pseudoprogression and changes in top peripheral T cell clonotypes.

Time point defined: week 5, during vaccination. Doses consisted of 300 ug of mutant IDH1 20-mer peptide each, paired with topical imiquimod. Tumors from donors were new WHO grade 3 or 4 IDH1-mutant astrocytomas with ATRX loss. Clones were read by immunoSEQ multiplex PCR, and TCRdb kept only the in-frame ones, dropping some. In the table there are around 28,000 clones, around 89% of which are singletons. Notes on this clone: Antigen specificity is unknown.

This sequence was found in a young man with glioma. The starting material was PBMCs, obtained from a glioma patient whose treatment included an IDH1 peptide vaccine.

The CDR3 here is CASSVASSGSTHEQYF. The CDR3 DNA follows: TGTGCCAGCAGCGTCGCCTCTAGCGGATCAACCCACGAGCAGTACTTC. The gene calls are TRBV9 and TRBJ2-7; 7 bases are shared with TRBD2. V gave up 2 bases and J gave up 5 bases; unmatched junction bases: 13. From germline, CDR1 is SGDLS and CDR2 YYNGEE. The CDR3 runs 16 residues.